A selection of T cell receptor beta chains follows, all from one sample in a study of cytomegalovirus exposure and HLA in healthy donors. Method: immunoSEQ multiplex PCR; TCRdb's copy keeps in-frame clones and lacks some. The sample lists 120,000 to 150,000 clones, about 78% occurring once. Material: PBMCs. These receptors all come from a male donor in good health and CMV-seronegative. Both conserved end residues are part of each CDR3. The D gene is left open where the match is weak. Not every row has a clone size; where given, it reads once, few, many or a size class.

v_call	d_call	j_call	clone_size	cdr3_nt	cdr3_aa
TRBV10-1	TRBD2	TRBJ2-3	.	TGCGCCAGCAGCCTTAGCGGGAGGACCACAGATACGCAGTATTTT	CASSLSGRTTDTQYF
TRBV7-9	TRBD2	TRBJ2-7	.	TGTGCCAGCACCGGGAGACTAGCAGATACCTACGAGCAGTACTTC	CASTGRLADTYEQYF
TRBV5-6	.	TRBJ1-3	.	TGTGCCAGCAGCTTGATGGTAGCGGTAGGAAACACCATATATTTT	CASSLMVAVGNTIYF
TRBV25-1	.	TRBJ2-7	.	TGTGCCAGCAGTGGTCGGAGCGAGCAGTACTTC	CASSGRSEQYF
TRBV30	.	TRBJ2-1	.	TGTGCCTGGAGTCCCTACTCCCGCGGCAGCTCCTACAATGAGCAGTTCTTC	CAWSPYSRGSSYNEQFF
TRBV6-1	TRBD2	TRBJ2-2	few	TGTGCCAGCCGCGGACTAGCGTCGAACACCGGGGAGCTGTTTTTT	CASRGLASNTGELFF
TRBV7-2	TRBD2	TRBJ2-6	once	TGTGCCAGCAGGAGTCTGGGGGGGGAAAGCTCTGGGGCCAACGTCCTGACTTTC	CASRSLGGESSGANVLTF
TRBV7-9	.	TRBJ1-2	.	TGTGCCAGCAGCTTTTTGGAGTTTCACCCCGCCTATGGCTACACCTTC	CASSFLEFHPAYGYTF
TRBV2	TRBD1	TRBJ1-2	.	TGTGCCAGCAGTGAACAGGGGGCATATCGAGGCTACACCTTC	CASSEQGAYRGYTF
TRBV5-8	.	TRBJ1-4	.	TGTGCCAGCAGCCCCTATGTGGGGGCGGTCAGTTCTAATGAAAAACTGTTTTTT	CASSPYVGAVSSNEKLFF
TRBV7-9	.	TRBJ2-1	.	TGTGCCAGCAGCTCTCGACAGGTTTACAATGAGCAGTTCTTC	CASSSRQVYNEQFF
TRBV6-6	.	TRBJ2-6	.	TGTGCCAGCAGTTATGATGGGGGGACTGGGGCCAACGTCCTGACTTTC	CASSYDGGTGANVLTF
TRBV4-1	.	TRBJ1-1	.	TGCGCCAGCAGCCAAGACCCCAGGGGCACTGAAGCTTTCTTT	CASSQDPRGTEAFF
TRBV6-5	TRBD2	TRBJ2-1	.	TGTGCCAGCAGATCAAGCGGGGGGCCCTACAATGAGCAGTTCTTC	CASRSSGGPYNEQFF
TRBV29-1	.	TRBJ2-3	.	TGCAGCGGACTGACCACAGATACGCAGTATTTT	CSGLTTDTQYF
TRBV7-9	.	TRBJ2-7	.	TGTGCCAGCACCCCGGAGGCGGGGTTCGAGCAGTACTTC	CASTPEAGFEQYF
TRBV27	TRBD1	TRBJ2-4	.	TGTGCCAGCAGTCCTCGGACAGGACTAGCCAAAAACATTCAGTACTTC	CASSPRTGLAKNIQYF
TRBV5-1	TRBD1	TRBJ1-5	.	TGCGCCAGCAGCTTGGTCCGGACAGGGCGTCAGCCCCAGCATTTT	CASSLVRTGRQPQHF
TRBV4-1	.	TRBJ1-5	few	TGCGCCAGCAGCCAAGTTTGGCCAGGCACGAATCAGCCCCAGCATTTT	CASSQVWPGTNQPQHF
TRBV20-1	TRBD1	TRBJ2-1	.	TGCAGTGCCCTGGGACAGGGGCAGTTCTTC	CSALGQGQFF
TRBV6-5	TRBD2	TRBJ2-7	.	TGTGCCAGCAGTTCCCCCAGCGGGACTAGCGGGGGAGAGCAGTACTTC	CASSSPSGTSGGEQYF
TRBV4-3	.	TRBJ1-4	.	TGCGCCAGCAGCCAAGAAGCGGGGGGCCCTTATGAAAAACTGTTTTTT	CASSQEAGGPYEKLFF
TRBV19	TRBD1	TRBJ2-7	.	TGTGCCAGTAGTATAGGGGGACAGGGCCCCTACGAGCAGTACTTC	CASSIGGQGPYEQYF
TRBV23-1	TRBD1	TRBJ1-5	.	TGCGCCCCTTGCCTAGCGGACAGGGTGGTTCCATTGAATCAGCCCCAGCATTTT	CAPCLADRVVPLNQPQHF
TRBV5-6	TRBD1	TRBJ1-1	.	TGTGCCAGCACCTCTTATTTTATAACAGGGGGCTTAGGGGACACTGAAGCTTTCTTT	CASTSYFITGGLGDTEAFF
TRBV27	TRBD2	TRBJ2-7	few	TGTGCCAGCAGGGCAAATAGCGGGAGGAGCTCCTACGAGCAGTACTTC	CASRANSGRSSYEQYF
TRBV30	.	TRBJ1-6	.	TGTGCCTGTCTGGGACATCGGGATTCACCCCTCCACTTT	CACLGHRDSPLHF
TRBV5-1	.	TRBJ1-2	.	TGCGCCAGCAGCTTGGCTGGCGGGAGGGCAGGCGGAGGGAATGGCTACACCTTC	CASSLAGGRAGGGNGYTF
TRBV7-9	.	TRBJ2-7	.	TGTGCCAGCAGCTTAGGATTGGGAGAGGGCGAGCAGTACTTC	CASSLGLGEGEQYF
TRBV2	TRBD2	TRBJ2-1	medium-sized	TGTGCCAGCAGTTTGCGGGGGATCAATGAGCAGTTCTTC	CASSLRGINEQFF
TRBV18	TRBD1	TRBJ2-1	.	TGTGCCAGCTCACCAAATTGGCGACAGGGGTTCGGGGAGCAGTTCTTC	CASSPNWRQGFGEQFF
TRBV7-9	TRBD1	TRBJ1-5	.	TGTGCCAGCAGCCCGACCGGGACAGTCCACAATCAGCCCCAGCATTTT	CASSPTGTVHNQPQHF
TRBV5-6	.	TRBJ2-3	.	TGTGCCAGCAGCTTGGCTGGACTCCCCTCCACAGATACGCAGTATTTT	CASSLAGLPSTDTQYF
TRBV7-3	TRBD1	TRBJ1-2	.	TGTGCCAGCAGCTCGGACAGGGACGGCTACACCTTC	CASSSDRDGYTF
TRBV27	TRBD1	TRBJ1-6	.	TGTGCCAGCAGGGGGGACAGGGAGTATTCACCCCTCCACTTT	CASRGDREYSPLHF
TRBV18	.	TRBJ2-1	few	TGTGCCAGCTCACCCGTGCGCAGGGAGCAGTTCTTC	CASSPVRREQFF
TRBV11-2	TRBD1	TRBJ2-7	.	TGTGCCAGCAGCACCCACAGGGGACGACTTTCCTACGAGCAGTACTTC	CASSTHRGRLSYEQYF
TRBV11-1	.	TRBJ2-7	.	TGTGCCAGCAGCTTAGCGGGGCCCGTGGGGCGAGCCTACGAGCAGTACTTC	CASSLAGPVGRAYEQYF
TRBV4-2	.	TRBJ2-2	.	TGTGCCAGCAGGCAACTACAGAGGAACACCGGGGAGCTGTTTTTT	CASRQLQRNTGELFF
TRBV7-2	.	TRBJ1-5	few	TGTGCCAGCAGCTTAGGGTCTACAGACTACAATCAGCCCCAGCATTTT	CASSLGSTDYNQPQHF
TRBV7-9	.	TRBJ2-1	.	TGTGCCAGCAGCCCTCCGGTGGAGGCGCAGTTCTTC	CASSPPVEAQFF
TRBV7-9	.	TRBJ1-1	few	TGTGCCAGCAGACACGACAGTGGCGGTGAAGCTTTCTTT	CASRHDSGGEAFF
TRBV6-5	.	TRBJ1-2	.	TGTGCCAGCAGTTACACTGCGGAGAACTATGGCTACACCTTC	CASSYTAENYGYTF
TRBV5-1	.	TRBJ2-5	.	TGCGCCAGCAGCCCCCTTCTAGGGGAAGGGACCCAGTACTTC	CASSPLLGEGTQYF
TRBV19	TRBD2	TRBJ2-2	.	TGTGCCAGCCTTACTAGCGGGAGGAACACCGGGGAGCTGTTTTTT	CASLTSGRNTGELFF